Each of the 21 T cell receptor beta chains below was sequenced from the same sample in a study of blood T cell repertoires in COVID-19 (dated by TCRdb to 2018 to 2020). Library method: the immunoSEQ multiplex PCR assay. Sourced from immuneACCESS, this table was stored by TCRdb with only in-frame sequences that have V and J called. A share of the clones is absent; for the studies checked, an unresolved V gene accounts for under half, and the remainder has no known explanation. This sample lists tens of thousands of clones; over 75% were detected once. The top ten clonotypes cover more than 15% of the sample. Sequencing was performed on peripheral blood. The source of these receptors is a human donor in a cohort sampled during active COVID-19.

The CDR3 is CASSEARQGVGYTF. In nucleotides, the CDR3 is TGTGCCAGCAGTGAAGCGAGGCAGGGGGTTGGCTACACCTTC. The genes are TRBV6-1 and TRBJ1-2, with 7 bases fitting TRBD1. Germline CDR1 MNHNS, CDR2 SASEGT. This CDR3 has 14 amino acids. The junction had 5 bases not matched to a gene; V was cut back by 0 bases and J by 7 bases.

The genes are TRBV20-1 and TRBJ2-1, with 9 bases lining up with TRBD2. This CDR3 region has 15 residues. Germline CDR1 DFQATT, CDR2 SNEGSKA (reference sequence). V gave up 3 bases and J gave up 7 bases; unmatched junction bases: 10. The CDR3 sequence: CSASAGGFLGNEQFF. The CDR3 nucleotides are TGCAGTGCTAGTGCGGGGGGGTTCCTCGGTAATGAGCAGTTCTTC.

This clone was detected only once. V is TRBV6-5 and J is TRBJ2-7, with D hard to call. This CDR3 region has 15 residues. Germline CDR1 is MNHEY and CDR2 is SVGAGI. Trimming stripped 6 bases from V and 0 bases from J, with 15 bases between. The CDR3 loop reads CASRELSWSSYEQYF. Here the CDR3 DNA reads TGTGCCAGCAGAGAGCTTAGCTGGAGCTCCTACGAGCAGTACTTC.

CDR3 DNA: TGTGCCAGCAGCACTAAGGCGGGCAGTAGCTCTTCCTACGAGCAGTACTTC. Protein: CASSTKAGSSSSYEQYF. The chain joins TRBV9 to TRBJ2-7; D is perhaps TRBD2 (5 bases). V was clipped by 4 bases and J by 1 base, with 21 bases between them. The CDR3 loop spans 17 amino acids. Germline V gene sequence: CDR1 SGDLS, CDR2 YYNGEE.

Here the CDR3 reads CASSPGHLEAFF. CDR3 coding DNA: TGTGCCAGTAGCCCGGGACATCTTGAAGCTTTCTTT. This chain links TRBV19 with TRBJ1-1, with D possibly TRBD1 on 6 matching bases. V was cut by 6 bases and J by 7 bases, with 12 bases left in between. Germline V gene data show CDR1 as LNHDA and CDR2 as SQIVND (reference sequence). CDR3 length equals 12 residues. The full variable domain, in which reference TRBV19 and TRBJ1-1 provide the parts outside the CDR3, is DGGITQSPKYLFRKEGQNVTLSCEQNLNHDAMYWYRQDPGQGLRLIYYSQIVNDFQKGDIAEGYSVSREKKESFPLTVTSAQKNPTAFYLCASSPGHLEAFFGQGTRLTVV.

The rearrangement joins TRBV14 to TRBJ2-2, with 12 bases fitting TRBD2. J gave up 1 base and V 4 bases, and 4 bases lay outside the gene matches. The CDR3 runs to 17 residues. Germline V gene lookup returns CDR1 SGHDN and CDR2 FVKESK. The CDR3 loop is CASSPPGLAGNTGELFF. In nucleotides, the CDR3 is TGTGCCAGCAGCCCTCCGGGACTAGCGGGGAACACCGGGGAGCTGTTTTTT.

The J gene is TRBJ2-3, the V gene TRBV6-2 or TRBV6-3, with TRBD1 identical over 8 bases. This CDR3 is built from 15 residues. From germline, CDR1 is MNHEY and CDR2 SVGEGT. The V gene end was trimmed by 0 bases and the J gene end by 6 bases; junction bases not matched to a gene: 5. As DNA, the CDR3 is TGTGCCAGCAGTTACTCGGAAGCAGGGGGCGATACGCAGTATTTT. Translating gives CASSYSEAGGDTQYF.

This CDR3 is CASSPTGIGYGYTF. CDR3 DNA: TGTGCCAGCAGCCCGACAGGGATTGGGTATGGCTACACCTTC. The chain carries TRBV7-8 and TRBJ1-2, with 7 bases lining up with TRBD1. V shed 5 bases, J shed 5 bases, and the junction held 8 bases outside the gene matches. CDR1 is SGHVS and CDR2 is FQNEAQ in the germline V gene. CDR3 length: 14 amino acids.

A few counts support this clone. V usage is TRBV4-3 and J usage is TRBJ2-3, with D possibly being TRBD2 (6 bases). From germline, CDR1 is LGHNA and CDR2 YSLEER. The CDR3 is 15 amino acids. The V and J ends lost 1 base and 1 base respectively, with 9 bases between them. The CDR3 loop reads CASSQVGGGTDTQYF. The DNA for the CDR3 is TGCGCCAGCAGCCAAGTGGGCGGGGGCACAGATACGCAGTATTTT.

The J gene is TRBJ1-5, the V gene TRBV2; 8 bases match TRBD1. This CDR3 is built from 14 residues. The J segment lost 6 bases and the V segment lost 9 bases, leaving 10 bases of the junction unmatched. Germline V gives CDR1 SNHLY, CDR2 FYNNEI. The CDR3, as DNA: TGTGCCAGTAATCGACAGGGGAGTTTTCAGCCCCAGCATTTT. Protein sequence: CASNRQGSFQPQHF. Full variable domain (remainder filled in from reference TRBV2 and TRBJ1-5): EPEVTQTPSHQVTQMGQEVILRCVPISNHLYFYWYRQILGQKVEFLVSFYNNEISEKSEIFDDQFSVERPDGSNFTLKIRSTKLEDSAMYFCASNRQGSFQPQHFGDGTRLSIL.

The genes are TRBV29-1 and TRBJ2-3, with 8 nucleotides matching TRBD2. Germline lookup yields CDR1 SQVTM and CDR2 ANQGSEA. Germline trimming cut 2 bases from V and 11 bases from J; bases unmatched to any gene: 12. The CDR3 length is 14 residues. CDR3 DNA sequence: TGCAGCGTTGAAAACGGGGCGGGGGGCCCGGGGCAGTATTTT. It translates to CSVENGAGGPGQYF.

The J gene is TRBJ2-3, the V gene TRBV2; D is undetermined. Germline V gives CDR1 SNHLY, CDR2 FYNNEI. The CDR3 extends over 12 amino acids. Trimming cost V 6 bases and J 2 bases, with 6 bases left between them. CDR3 nucleotide sequence: TGTGCCAGCAGGGCACACACAGATACGCAGTATTTT. This codes for CASRAHTDTQYF.

This chain connects TRBV3-1 (or the pseudogene TRBV3-2) to TRBJ1-4; a possible D gene is TRBD1 (6 bases). Trimming took off 4 bases at V and 0 bases at J, with 15 bases between the two ends. This CDR3 has 17 amino acids. From germline, CDR1 is LGHDT and CDR2 YNNKEL (reference sequence). CDR3 sequence (DNA): TGTGCCAGCAGCCGTAAATCCTCAGGGGCAACTAATGAAAAACTGTTTTTT. This encodes CASSRKSSGATNEKLFF.

The rearrangement uses TRBV7-8 and TRBJ2-7; D gene ambiguous. V was trimmed by 5 bases and J by 3 bases, leaving 14 bases between them. The CDR3 totals 14 residues. Germline V gene data show CDR1 as SGHVS and CDR2 as FQNEAQ. The CDR3 region has the DNA TGTGCCAGCAGCCTCTTAGCCGCAGTCTACGAGCAGTACTTC. It translates to CASSLLAAVYEQYF.

The J gene is TRBJ1-2, the V gene TRBV2; TRBD1 aligns across 7 bases. The CDR3 totals 14 residues. CDR1 is SNHLY and CDR2 is FYNNEI in the germline V gene. The V segment lost 8 bases and the J segment 8 bases; nucleotides outside the gene matches: 14. As DNA, the CDR3 is TGTGCCAGCGTTTACAGGGGAGAAATACGCGGCTACACCTTC. Amino acids: CASVYRGEIRGYTF.

The rearrangement links TRBV4-1 to TRBJ1-3; 9 nucleotides line up with TRBD1. The germline V gene encodes CDR1 MGHRA and CDR2 YSYEKL. Trimming took 0 bases from V and 9 from J; bases not matched to a gene: 6. The CDR3 contains 15 residues. The CDR3 is CASSQDSDRGITIYF. DNA for the CDR3: TGCGCCAGCAGCCAAGACAGCGACAGGGGGATCACCATATATTTT.

The rearrangement links TRBV6-6 to TRBJ1-1, with 7 bases lining up with TRBD1. CDR1 is MNHNY, CDR2 SVGAGI, per germline (reference sequence). CDR3 size: 13 residues. V shed 5 bases and J 4 bases; nucleotides not matched to a gene: 4. CDR3 in amino acids: CASSKGAGTEAFF. The CDR3 bases are TGTGCCAGCAGTAAGGGGGCAGGCACTGAAGCTTTCTTT.

The rearrangement uses TRBV15 and TRBJ1-4; D unclear. Trimming stripped 2 bases from V and 7 bases from J, with 5 bases between. Germline-derived CDR1 and CDR2 are LNHNV and YYDKDF (reference sequence). The CDR3 has 12 residues. CDR3 region: CATSRLSEKLFF. CDR3 DNA sequence: TGTGCCACCAGCAGACTGAGTGAAAAACTGTTTTTT.

J is TRBJ1-1 and V is TRBV7-2, with 9 positions matching TRBD1. Germline V gives CDR1 SGHTA, CDR2 FQGNSA. V shed 1 base, J shed 11 bases, and the junction held 5 bases outside the gene matches. The CDR3 spans 13 residues. CDR3 coding DNA: TGTGCCAGCAGCTTAGGGACAGGGGTTTGGGCTTTCTTT. Protein: CASSLGTGVWAFF.

V gene TRBV6-5 combines with J gene TRBJ2-1; the match to TRBD2 covers 7 bases. This CDR3 comprises 15 residues. V gave up 6 bases and J gave up 4 bases; unmatched junction bases: 9. Germline CDR1 and CDR2: MNHEY and SVGAGI. The CDR3 is CASRGLAVHYNEQFF. CDR3 DNA sequence: TGTGCCAGCAGGGGCCTAGCGGTCCATTACAATGAGCAGTTCTTC.

V is TRBV11-3 and J is TRBJ2-3, with 9 bases matching TRBD2. The V and J ends lost 2 bases and 5 bases, in that order; junction bases with no gene match: 8. This CDR3 comprises 16 residues. From germline, CDR1 is SGHNT and CDR2 YENEEA. The DNA for the CDR3 is TGTGCCAGCAGCTTAAAGTTAGCGGGGGTTGGAGATACGCAGTATTTT. Encoded protein: CASSLKLAGVGDTQYF.